The sequence of this T cell receptor beta chain was determined in a study of shared clonotypes between healthy human individuals. Study details: The cohort comprised a couple of women and a few men. Their ages spanned 18 to 49 years. There were three CD4 naive, three CD4 memory, two CD8 naive and one CD8 memory plates per donor. Findings and limits, study-wide: Of the naive CD4 clonotypes, approximately 5% were shared across several donors.

Trimming cost V 4 bases and J 7 bases; bases outside gene matches: 5. This CDR3 contains 16 residues. From germline, CDR1 is SGHAT and CDR2 FQNNGV. About this clone: As yet, its antigen is unknown.

A CD45RA-negative memory subset and a CD45RA+ naive subset were separated from the CD4+ cells. Produced via immunoSEQ multiplex PCR; TCRdb's table is partial and in-frame only. The sample lists fewer than 3 million clones, 85% to 95% occurring once. The V call is TRBV11-2, the J call TRBJ2-3, with TRBD2 matching over 16 bases. The receptor was derived from a man younger than 35 in good health. Some clones in this sample may be carry-over from other donors' samples. The sequenced material came from naive CD4+ T cells from PBMCs. Subset specified: CD45RA+ positively selected. CDR3 region: CASSSGTSGRVNTQYF. Here the CDR3 DNA reads TGTGCCAGCAGCTCCGGGACTAGCGGGAGGGTCAATACGCAGTATTTT.